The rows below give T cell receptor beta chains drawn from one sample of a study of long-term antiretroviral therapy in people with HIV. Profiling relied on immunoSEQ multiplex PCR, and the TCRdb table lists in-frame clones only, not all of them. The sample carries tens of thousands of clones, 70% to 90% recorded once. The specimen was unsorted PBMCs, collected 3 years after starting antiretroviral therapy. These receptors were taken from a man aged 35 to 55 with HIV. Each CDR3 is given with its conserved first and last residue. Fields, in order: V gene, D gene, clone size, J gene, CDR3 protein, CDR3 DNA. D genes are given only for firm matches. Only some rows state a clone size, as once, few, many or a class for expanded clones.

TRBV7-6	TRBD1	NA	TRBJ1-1	CASSYPLDREHTEAFF	TGTGCCAGCAGCTATCCCTTGGACAGGGAACACACTGAAGCTTTCTTT
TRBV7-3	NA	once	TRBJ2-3	CASSPEGGTTDTQYF	TGTGCCAGCAGCCCAGAAGGCGGAACCACAGATACGCAGTATTTT
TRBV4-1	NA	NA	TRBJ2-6	CASSQAQSGSRAGANVLTF	TGCGCCAGCAGCCAAGCCCAGTCTGGGAGCCGGGCCGGGGCCAACGTCCTGACTTTC
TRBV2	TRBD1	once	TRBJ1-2	CASISDRGGYGYTF	TGTGCCAGCATATCAGACAGGGGAGGCTATGGCTACACCTTC
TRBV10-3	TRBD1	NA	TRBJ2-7	CAISGAGTEGEQYF	TGTGCCATCAGTGGCGCAGGGACAGAGGGCGAGCAGTACTTC
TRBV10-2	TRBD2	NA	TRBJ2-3	CASQRGETDTQYF	TGCGCCAGTCAGCGGGGGGAAACAGATACGCAGTATTTT
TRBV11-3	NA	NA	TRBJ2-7	CASSTRHYYEQYF	TGTGCCAGCAGCACTCGACATTATTACGAGCAGTACTTC
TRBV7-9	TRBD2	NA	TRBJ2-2	CASSLWTSGSTGELFF	TGTGCCAGCAGCTTGTGGACTAGCGGGAGCACCGGGGAGCTGTTTTTT
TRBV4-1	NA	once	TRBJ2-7	CASSQDRNRYAYEQYF	TGCGCCAGCAGCCAAGATAGGAACAGATACGCCTACGAGCAGTACTTC
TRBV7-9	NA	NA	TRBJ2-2	CASSSDEARELFF	TGTGCCAGCAGCTCAGATGAGGCCCGGGAGCTGTTTTTT
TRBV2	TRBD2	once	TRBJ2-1	CASRQAGGYNEQFF	TGTGCCAGCAGACAGGCGGGGGGCTACAATGAGCAGTTCTTC
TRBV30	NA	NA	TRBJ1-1	CAWTRGVMNTEAFF	TGTGCCTGGACCCGAGGGGTCATGAACACTGAAGCTTTCTTT
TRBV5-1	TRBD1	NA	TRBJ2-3	CASTGTGRPDTQYF	TGCGCCAGCACTGGGACAGGGAGACCAGATACGCAGTATTTT
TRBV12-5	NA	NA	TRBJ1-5	CASGFGGRQPQHF	TGTGCTAGTGGTTTTGGGGGACGGCAGCCCCAGCATTTT
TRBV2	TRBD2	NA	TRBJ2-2	CASRLAGYTGELFF	TGTGCCAGTCGACTAGCGGGCTACACCGGGGAGCTGTTTTTT
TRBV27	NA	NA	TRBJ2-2	CASSFERGELFF	TGTGCCAGCAGTTTTGAGCGCGGGGAGCTGTTTTTT
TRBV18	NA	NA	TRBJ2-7	CASSPQQGSSYEQYF	TGTGCCAGCTCACCACAGCAGGGTTCGAGCTACGAGCAGTACTTC
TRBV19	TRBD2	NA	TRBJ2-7	CASSSRSGGLSYEQYF	TGTGCCAGTAGTTCCCGGAGCGGGGGACTCTCCTACGAGCAGTACTTC
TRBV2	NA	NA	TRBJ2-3	CASSDSAPEVTDTQYF	TGTGCCAGCAGTGATTCGGCGCCCGAGGTCACAGATACGCAGTATTTT
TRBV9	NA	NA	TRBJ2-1	CASSGNNEQFF	TGTGCCAGCAGCGGAAACAATGAGCAGTTCTTC
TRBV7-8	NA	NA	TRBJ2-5	CASSHGQETQYF	TGTGCCAGCAGCCATGGACAAGAGACCCAGTACTTC
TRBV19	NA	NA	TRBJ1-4	CASSIPGATNEKLFF	TGTGCCAGTAGTATACCAGGAGCAACTAATGAAAAACTGTTTTTT
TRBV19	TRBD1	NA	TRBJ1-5	CASSLGTGAAQPQHF	TGTGCCAGTAGTCTAGGGACAGGGGCCGCCCAGCCCCAGCATTTT
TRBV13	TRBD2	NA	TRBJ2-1	CASSLLTSGSRSHEQFF	TGTGCCAGCAGCTTATTGACTAGCGGGAGCAGGTCCCATGAGCAGTTCTTC
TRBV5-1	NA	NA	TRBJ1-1	CASSSMALLGTEAFF	TGCGCCAGCAGCTCGATGGCCCTTTTGGGCACTGAAGCTTTCTTT
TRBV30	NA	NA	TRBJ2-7	CAWSVRGTLFHEQYF	TGTGCCTGGAGTGTACGTGGGACTCTCTTCCACGAGCAGTACTTC
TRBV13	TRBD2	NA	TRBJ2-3	CASSLGLAVSYTQYF	TGTGCCAGCAGCTTAGGGCTAGCGGTTTCATATACGCAGTATTTT
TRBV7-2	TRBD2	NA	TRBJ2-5	CASSLSRSGETQYF	TGTGCCAGCAGCTTATCACGTAGCGGGGAGACCCAGTACTTC
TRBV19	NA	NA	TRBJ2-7	CASSMAGVPYEQYF	TGTGCCAGTAGTATGGCTGGGGTCCCCTACGAGCAGTACTTC
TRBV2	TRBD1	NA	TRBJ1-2	CASSERDRGPLDYGYTF	TGTGCCAGCAGTGAACGGGACAGGGGGCCCTTAGACTATGGCTACACCTTC
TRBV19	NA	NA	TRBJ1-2	CASTAGVNYGYTF	TGTGCCAGTACCGCGGGGGTTAACTATGGCTACACCTTC
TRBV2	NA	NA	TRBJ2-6	CASRPPPALSSGANVLTF	TGTGCCAGCAGACCCCCCCCCGCGCTTAGCTCTGGGGCCAACGTCCTGACTTTC
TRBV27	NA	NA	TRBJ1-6	CASRTGYHNSPLHF	TGTGCCAGTAGAACAGGGTACCATAATTCACCCCTCCACTTT
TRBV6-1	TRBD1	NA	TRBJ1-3	CASSASAGGSGNTIYF	TGTGCCAGCAGTGCGTCCGCAGGGGGCTCAGGAAACACCATATATTTT
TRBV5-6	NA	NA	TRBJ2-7	CASSLAGGLSYEQYF	TGTGCCAGCAGCTTGGCCGGGGGCCTCTCCTACGAGCAGTACTTC
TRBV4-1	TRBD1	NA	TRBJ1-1	CASTRRDRVDTEAFF	TGCGCCAGCACCCGAAGGGACAGGGTGGACACTGAAGCTTTCTTT
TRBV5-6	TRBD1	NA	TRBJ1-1	CASSLTGGMGTEAFF	TGTGCCAGCAGCCTAACAGGGGGCATGGGCACTGAAGCTTTCTTT
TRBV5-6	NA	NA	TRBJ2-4	CASSLALLAKNIQYF	TGTGCCAGCAGCTTGGCCCTCCTAGCCAAAAACATTCAGTACTTC
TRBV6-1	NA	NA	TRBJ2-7	CASSTTDSYEQYF	TGTGCCAGCAGTACAACTGACTCCTACGAGCAGTACTTC
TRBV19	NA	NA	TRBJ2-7	CASSITRRGDYEQYF	TGTGCCAGTAGTATAACTCGGAGAGGGGACTACGAGCAGTACTTC
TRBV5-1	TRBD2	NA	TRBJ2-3	CASSGIPGLAGDTQYF	TGCGCCAGCAGCGGGATTCCGGGACTAGCGGGAGATACGCAGTATTTT
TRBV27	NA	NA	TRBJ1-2	CASRPDSLNYGYTF	TGTGCCAGCAGACCGGACAGTCTTAACTATGGCTACACCTTC
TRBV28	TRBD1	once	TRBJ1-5	CASSLNRDRIYSNQPQHF	TGTGCCAGCAGCTTGAACCGGGACAGAATTTATAGCAATCAGCCCCAGCATTTT
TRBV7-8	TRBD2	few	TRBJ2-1	CASSLSGSAYNEQFF	TGTGCCAGCAGCCTAAGCGGGAGTGCCTACAATGAGCAGTTCTTC
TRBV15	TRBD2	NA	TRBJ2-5	CATSSGLAGIQETQYF	TGTGCCACCAGCAGCGGGCTAGCGGGGATCCAAGAGACCCAGTACTTC
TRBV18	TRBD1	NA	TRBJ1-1	CASSPTGGNTEAFF	TGTGCCAGCTCCCCGACAGGGGGTAACACTGAAGCTTTCTTT
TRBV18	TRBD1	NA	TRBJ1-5	CASYGTGSEPQHF	TGTGCCAGCTATGGGACAGGGAGCGAGCCCCAGCATTTT
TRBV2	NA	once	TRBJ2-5	CASRYRFRETQYF	TGTGCCAGCAGATACCGGTTTCGAGAGACCCAGTACTTC
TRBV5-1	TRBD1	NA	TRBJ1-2	CASSSEGPTGGYGYTF	TGCGCCAGCAGCTCCGAGGGGCCTACAGGGGGCTATGGCTACACCTTC
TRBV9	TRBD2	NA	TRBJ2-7	CASSVGSLAGYEQYF	TGTGCCAGCAGCGTAGGGAGCCTAGCGGGGTACGAGCAGTACTTC
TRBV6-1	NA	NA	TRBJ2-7	CASRSDRDYEQYF	TGTGCCAGCAGGTCTGACAGAGACTACGAGCAGTACTTC
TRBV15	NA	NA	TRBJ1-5	CATSRVFAGSNQPQHF	TGTGCCACCAGCAGAGTATTCGCAGGGAGCAATCAGCCCCAGCATTTT